Listed below are T cell receptor beta chains from one sample, sequenced in a study of CD8 T cells in Susac syndrome. TCRdb itself ran the immunoSEQ multiplex PCR reads through MiXCR, one entry per CDR3 protein. This table has around 160,000 distinct CDR3 sequences, around 94% appearing once. The sample comprised CD4+ T cells from PBMCs. The receptor source for this set is a human donor in good health. CDR3s include the opening cysteine and the closing phenylalanine or tryptophan. A D gene is named only where the DNA matches it firmly. Rows give clone size only sometimes, using once, few, many, or a class for an expanded clone.

TRBV5-1,NA,15,TRBJ2-7,NA,CASSLAHSTGYEQYF,TGCGCCAGCAGCTTGGCCCACTCGACGGGCTACGAGCAGTACTTC
TRBV3-1,TRBD1,16,TRBJ2-5,NA,CASSPWDRASQETQYF,TGTGCCAGCAGCCCCTGGGACAGGGCCTCACAAGAGACCCAGTACTTC
TRBV27,NA,13,TRBJ1-6,once,CASSRADNSPLHF,TGTGCCAGCAGCAGGGCTGATAATTCACCCCTCCACTTT
TRBV18,NA,13,TRBJ1-1,few,CASSREAGTEAFF,TGTGCCAGCTCACGAGAAGCAGGCACTGAAGCTTTCTTT
TRBV28,NA,14,TRBJ2-7,NA,CASSFPRAPWEQYF,TGTGCCAGCAGTTTCCCACGGGCCCCTTGGGAGCAGTACTTC
TRBV12-3/TRBV12-4,NA,12,TRBJ1-4,NA,CASTVVGRGLFF,TGTGCCAGCACAGTAGTGGGCAGGGGACTGTTTTTT
TRBV27,TRBD2,20,TRBJ2-1,NA,CASSPSTGLAGYASYNEQFF,TGTGCCAGCAGCCCCTCAACTGGGCTAGCGGGGTACGCCTCCTACAATGAGCAGTTCTTC
TRBV6-2/TRBV6-3,TRBD1,14,TRBJ1-5,NA,CASSSGQGRQPQHF,TGTGCCAGCAGTTCGGGACAGGGGAGGCAGCCCCAGCATTTT
TRBV6-6,NA,14,TRBJ1-6,NA,CASSYDTGYSPLHF,TGTGCCAGCAGTTATGACACGGGGTATTCACCCCTCCACTTT
TRBV9,NA,13,TRBJ1-5,NA,CASSLDYNQPQHF,TGTGCCAGCAGCCTGGATTACAATCAGCCCCAGCATTTT
TRBV12-3/TRBV12-4,NA,15,TRBJ1-3,NA,CASSGEANSGNTIYF,TGTGCCAGCAGTGGGGAGGCGAACTCTGGAAACACCATATATTTT
TRBV9,NA,14,TRBJ2-7,NA,CASSVGPVAYEQYF,TGTGCCAGCAGCGTAGGGCCGGTCGCCTACGAGCAGTACTTC
TRBV4-2,TRBD1,15,TRBJ1-6,NA,CASSQEQGKNSPLHF,TGTGCCAGCAGCCAAGAACAGGGGAAGAATTCACCCCTCCACTTT
TRBV29-1,NA,11,TRBJ1-4,NA,CSAATNEKLFF,TGCAGCGCCGCAACTAATGAAAAACTGTTTTTT
TRBV29-1,NA,10,TRBJ2-5,NA,CSVGIETQYF,TGCAGCGTTGGGATCGAGACCCAGTACTTC
TRBV12-3/TRBV12-4,NA,14,TRBJ2-1,NA,CASSFFSAVGEQFF,TGTGCCAGCAGTTTCTTTTCCGCGGTGGGTGAGCAGTTCTTC
TRBV12-3/TRBV12-4,TRBD2,15,TRBJ2-1,NA,CASSLGGGDVWEQFF,TGTGCCAGCAGTTTAGGCGGGGGGGACGTCTGGGAGCAGTTCTTC
TRBV29-1,TRBD1,13,TRBJ1-4,NA,CSVAGTGEEKLFF,TGCAGCGTTGCAGGGACAGGAGAGGAAAAACTGTTTTTT
TRBV29-1,TRBD1,11,TRBJ2-5,NA,CSARGQETQYF,TGCAGCGCCAGGGGGCAAGAGACCCAGTACTTC
TRBV30,TRBD1,15,TRBJ1-1,NA,CAWSAPGQGRTEAFF,TGTGCCTGGAGTGCCCCCGGACAGGGACGGACTGAAGCTTTCTTT
TRBV4-1,NA,14,TRBJ1-2,NA,CASSYPGEKDGYTF,TGCGCCAGCAGCTACCCGGGGGAGAAAGATGGCTACACCTTC
TRBV7-2,TRBD2,13,TRBJ2-3,NA,CASSLLAGDTQYF,TGTGCCAGCAGCTTGTTAGCGGGGGATACGCAGTATTTT
TRBV20-1,NA,13,TRBJ2-7,NA,CSATWGGPYEQYF,TGCAGTGCTACCTGGGGGGGCCCCTACGAGCAGTACTTC
TRBV28,TRBD1,15,TRBJ1-6,once,CASSLGTAHNSPLHF,TGTGCCAGCAGTTTGGGGACAGCGCATAATTCACCCCTCCACTTT
TRBV7-9,TRBD2,13,TRBJ2-1,NA,CASSKAAGLGTIF,TGTGCCAGCAGCAAAGCCGCGGGACTAGGAACGATCTTC
TRBV3-1,TRBD1,14,TRBJ1-4,NA,CASGQGLSNEKLFF,TGTGCCAGCGGACAGGGGTTATCTAATGAAAAACTGTTTTTT
TRBV20-1,NA,13,TRBJ2-7,NA,CSARGTSAYEQYF,TGCAGTGCCCGAGGGACGTCCGCCTACGAGCAGTACTTC
TRBV7-9,NA,12,TRBJ2-3,once,CASSARSDTQYF,TGTGCCAGCAGCGCAAGATCAGATACGCAGTATTTT